These T cell receptor beta chains were read from a single sample in a study of type 1 regulatory T cells. One entry per CDR3 protein results from TCRdb running MiXCR on the reads. Here the sample spans around 62,000 distinct CDR3 sequences, about 60% being singletons. Their cognate antigens are unknown. The sample consisted of cultured T cells, either the whole culture or a sorted T cell fraction (not recorded which). The receptors derive from a human donor in good health. The CDR3 runs from the conserved cysteine through the conserved F or W. A D gene is named only where the DNA matches it firmly. The listing skips clone size in some rows; elsewhere it reads once, few, many or a size class.

clone_size | j_call | v_call | d_call | cdr3_nt | cdr3_aa
. | TRBJ1-6 | TRBV6-5 | . | TGTGCCAGCAGTTATGACCATAATTCACCCCTCCACTTT | CASSYDHNSPLHF
. | TRBJ1-2 | TRBV7-8 | . | TGTGCCAGCAGCTTAGCGATGCAGCGCTCGGGCTACACCTTC | CASSLAMQRSGYTF
. | TRBJ2-5 | TRBV19 | . | TGTGCCAGTAGGGAGACCACTGAAGAGACCCAGTACTTC | CASRETTEETQYF
. | TRBJ2-1 | TRBV4-2 | . | TGTGCCAGCAGCAAGCGGACGGGGGCTGGGGTCAATGAGCAGTTCTTC | CASSKRTGAGVNEQFF
few | TRBJ2-7 | TRBV29-1 | . | TGCAGCGTTGAAGGAGGGGACACTCGCTCCTACGAGCAGTACTTC | CSVEGGDTRSYEQYF
few | TRBJ2-2 | TRBV20-1 | . | TGCAGTGCTAGGCACTTGACGAACACCGGGGAGCTGTTTTTT | CSARHLTNTGELFF
many | TRBJ1-5 | TRBV18 | TRBD1 | TGTGCCAGCTCACGACAGACAGGGAATCAGCCCCAGCATTTT | CASSRQTGNQPQHF
. | TRBJ2-1 | TRBV5-1 | . | TGCGCCAGCAGCTTTCTCTCGGGAGTGGATGAGCAGTTCTTC | CASSFLSGVDEQFF
. | TRBJ2-1 | TRBV7-9 | TRBD2 | TGTGCCACCCGAGGTACTAGCGGGAGGAATGAGCAGTTCTTC | CATRGTSGRNEQFF
. | TRBJ2-1 | TRBV5-1 | TRBD2 | TGCGCCAGCAGCTTGGCCTCTAGCGGGAGGGCCTTAGATGAGCAGTTCTTC | CASSLASSGRALDEQFF
once | TRBJ1-1 | TRBV27 | TRBD1 | TGTGCCAGCAGATGGGACAGGGGGAACACTGAAGCTTTCTTT | CASRWDRGNTEAFF
few | TRBJ1-5 | TRBV12-3/TRBV12-4 | . | TGTGCCAGCAGTTTAATGGTCGGGAATCAGCCCCAGCATTTT | CASSLMVGNQPQHF
. | TRBJ2-3 | TRBV24-1 | . | TGTGCCACCAGTGATTTCCCCCGAGCTAGCACAGATACGCAGTATTTT | CATSDFPRASTDTQYF
. | TRBJ2-2 | TRBV4-2 | . | TGTGCCAGCAGCCAAAAGGGCCGGGGGCGTACCGGGGAGCTGTTTTTT | CASSQKGRGRTGELFF
. | TRBJ1-1 | TRBV19 | . | TGTGCCAGTAGTATCGGGTGGGCGGAGAACACTGAAGCTTTCTTT | CASSIGWAENTEAFF
. | TRBJ2-5 | TRBV13 | . | TGTGCCAGCAGCTTTGTCCTTTCTGAAGAAGAGACCCAGTACTTC | CASSFVLSEEETQYF
. | TRBJ2-6 | TRBV5-1 | . | TGCGCCTCTCGCGAGATCTCTGGGGCCAACGTCCTGACTTTC | CASREISGANVLTF
once | TRBJ2-3 | TRBV20-1 | . | TGCAGTGCTAGAGATACGACTGCGACCGTGTATACGCAGTATTTT | CSARDTTATVYTQYF
. | TRBJ2-3 | TRBV29-1 | TRBD2 | TGCAGCGTTGAGGAGGTTAGCGGGAGGGTAAGGACAGATACGCAGTATTTT | CSVEEVSGRVRTDTQYF
. | TRBJ2-5 | TRBV12-3/TRBV12-4 | . | TGTGCCAGCAGTTTTGGTCGGGGGATTGGCGAGACCCAGTACTTC | CASSFGRGIGETQYF
. | TRBJ1-5 | TRBV15 | . | TGTGCCACCAGCAGAGAGGGAGGACAGCCCCAGCATTTT | CATSREGGQPQHF
once | TRBJ1-1 | TRBV5-1 | . | TGCGCCAGCAGTCAAGCCGACACTTTTCGGACCATGAACACTGAAGCTTTCTTT | CASSQADTFRTMNTEAFF
. | TRBJ2-2 | TRBV13 | TRBD2 | TGTGCCAGCACCCGTCGGGGGGGACGTACTACCGGGGAGCTGTTTTTT | CASTRRGGRTTGELFF
. | TRBJ1-2 | TRBV3-1 | . | TGTGCCAGCAGCCAAGGGAGGCAGGGCTATGGCTACACCTTC | CASSQGRQGYGYTF
. | TRBJ2-1 | TRBV3-1 | TRBD1 | TGTGCCAGCAGCCAATCCGGGACAGGAGGTAATGAGCAGTTCTTC | CASSQSGTGGNEQFF
. | TRBJ2-7 | TRBV2 | . | TGTGCCAGCAGGACACAGGGGGGGATATACGAGCAGTACTTC | CASRTQGGIYEQYF
. | TRBJ2-5 | TRBV19 | . | TGTGCCAGTAGCCGGGGGCTTGTAGAGACCCAGTACTTC | CASSRGLVETQYF
. | TRBJ2-1 | TRBV12-3/TRBV12-4 | TRBD2 | TGTGCCAGCAGTTTAGATAGCGGGAGGAGGAATGAGCAGTTCTTC | CASSLDSGRRNEQFF
. | TRBJ2-3 | TRBV5-6 | TRBD2 | TGTGCCAGCAGCTTGGCCGGGGCGGGAGTAGGCACAGATACGCAGTATTTT | CASSLAGAGVGTDTQYF
. | TRBJ1-1 | TRBV12-3/TRBV12-4 | . | TGTGCCAGCCGACTTCTGAACACTGAAGCTTTCTTT | CASRLLNTEAFF
few | TRBJ2-3 | TRBV7-9 | . | TGTGCCAGCAGCTTAGCGGCGGGGATCCGGCAAGATACGCAGTATTTT | CASSLAAGIRQDTQYF
. | TRBJ1-1 | TRBV4-1 | TRBD1 | TGCGCCAGCAGCCATACTCGACAGGGGTTAAGTCCTGAAGCTTTCTTT | CASSHTRQGLSPEAFF
. | TRBJ2-4 | TRBV20-1 | TRBD1 | TGCAGTGCTAGTCTCCCCAGGGGGCGGAACATTCAGTACTTC | CSASLPRGRNIQYF
. | TRBJ2-7 | TRBV3-1 | . | TGTGCCAGCAGCCAAAGGCCCCCTGCTGAGAGGGCCACATACGAGCAGTACTTC | CASSQRPPAERATYEQYF
. | TRBJ2-7 | TRBV14 | . | TGTGCCAGCAGCCAAGGGGGGAGTCTCTCCTACGAGCAGTACTTC | CASSQGGSLSYEQYF
. | TRBJ2-2 | TRBV6-5 | . | TGTGCCAGCAGTTACAATGCAGCCCCGAACACCGGGGAGCTGTTTTTT | CASSYNAAPNTGELFF
. | TRBJ1-4 | TRBV20-1 | TRBD1 | TGTAGTGCTACAACCGGGACAGGGGATGAAAAACTGTTTTTT | CSATTGTGDEKLFF
few | TRBJ1-3 | TRBV20-1 | . | TGCAGTGCTAGAGCGTCGTTGGGGAAGCTCTCTGGAAACACCATATATTTT | CSARASLGKLSGNTIYF
. | TRBJ2-3 | TRBV9 | . | TGTGCCAACAGCGTAGAGACTAGAAGCACAGATACGCAGTATTTT | CANSVETRSTDTQYF
. | TRBJ1-5 | TRBV7-8 | . | TGTGCCAGCAGCTTAGTGGCCGTCCGGGAATGGGGCAATCAGCCCCAGCATTTT | CASSLVAVREWGNQPQHF
. | TRBJ2-5 | TRBV12-3/TRBV12-4 | . | TGTGCCAGCAGCGACACCAGGGGATTGGCAGAGACCCAGTACTTC | CASSDTRGLAETQYF